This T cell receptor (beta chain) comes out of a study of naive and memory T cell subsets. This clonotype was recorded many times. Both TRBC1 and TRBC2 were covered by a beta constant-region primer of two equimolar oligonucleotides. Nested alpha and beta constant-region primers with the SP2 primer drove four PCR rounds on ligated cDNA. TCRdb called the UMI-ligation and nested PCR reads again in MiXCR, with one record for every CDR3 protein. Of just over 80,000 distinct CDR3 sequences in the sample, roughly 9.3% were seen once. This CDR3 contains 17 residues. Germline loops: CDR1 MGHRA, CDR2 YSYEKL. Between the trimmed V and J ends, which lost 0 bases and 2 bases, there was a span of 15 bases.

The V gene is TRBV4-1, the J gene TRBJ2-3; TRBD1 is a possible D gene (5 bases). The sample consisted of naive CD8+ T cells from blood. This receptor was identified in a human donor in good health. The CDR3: CASSQDTPGAVTDTQYF. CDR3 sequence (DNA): TGCGCCAGCAGCCAAGATACCCCTGGGGCGGTCACAGATACGCAGTATTTT.